This record concerns one T cell receptor (beta chain) sequence. Its specific antigen is unknown. Nothing much larger sits one base from this clone, and base qualities are not available. The trial excluded patients who had a history of autoimmune disease or were on systemic immunosuppression. Peripheral blood for TCR sequencing was collected from all dose cohorts at baseline, on cycle 4 day 1, and on cycle 7 day 1. The samples were taken from a phase I, first-in-human, multicenter, open-label dose-escalation trial of ivuxolimab. Adults with locally advanced or metastatic melanoma, renal cell, hepatocellular, or head and neck squamous cell carcinoma were enrolled in the trial. Before TCR sequencing, CD4+ T cells and CD8+ T cells were sorted from peripheral blood as separate populations. This entry comes from a study of OX40 agonist ivuxolimab in advanced cancers. Turning to the overall study: Ivuxolimab, which targeted the costimulatory receptor OX40 (CD134), was an agonistic, fully human IgG2 monoclonal antibody. Intravenous ivuxolimab was administered to patients every 2 weeks at six dose levels: 0.01, 0.1, 0.3, 1.5, 3 and 10 mg/kg. Among the roughly 50 dose-escalation patients, around 20 had hepatocellular carcinoma, 15 or so melanoma, 9 renal cell carcinoma and 9 head and neck cancer. A male proportion of 70% to 90% and a mean age of 60 years, ranging from 23 to 79, were recorded for the dose-escalation cohort. Prior anti-PD-1, anti-PD-L1 or anti-CTLA-4 therapy was permitted, and approximately 42% of dose-escalation patients had received checkpoint inhibitors. Partial responses were achieved by three dose-escalation patients, of whom one had hepatocellular carcinoma and two had cutaneous melanoma. The purpose of peripheral TCRbeta sequencing was to test whether ivuxolimab changed TCR sequence diversity and led to clonal T-cell expansion. The paper covers the monotherapy dose-escalation part of the phase I ivuxolimab trial, which included N = 52 patients.

From the cysteine through the phenylalanine, the CDR3 covers 18 amino acids. CDR3 DNA only is kept here, 54 bases in frame from base 1. Taken from the germline V gene (reference sequence), the CDR1 and CDR2 loops are LNHDA and SQIVND. V ends up 5 bases short and J 6 bases short, with an unmatched junction base count of 17. The paper as a whole reports these results and caveats: At doses from 0.1 to 3.0 mg/kg, clonal expansion was seen in both CD4+ and CD8+ blood T cells between baseline and week 6. Low levels of normalized T-cell clonal expansion were also seen in some nonresponding patients. After ivuxolimab, CD8+ T cells had more expanded clones than CD4+ T cells on average. Partial responders in the 0.1-3.0 mg/kg groups had among the lowest normalized peripheral clonal expansion, especially among CD8+ T cells. Which antigens the clonally expanded peripheral T cells were specific for was not determined.

Genomic DNA was isolated from the sorted cells so that the TCRbeta CDR3 region could be sequenced. The immunoSEQ Assay was used to sequence the TCRbeta CDR3 regions. The clones in this table, taken by TCRdb from immuneACCESS, are in-frame only. Not every clone is retained; where verified, under half of the shortfall comes from an unresolved V gene, and the cause of the rest is unknown. In this sample the table shows 77,000 or so clones, over 80% of which occur a single time. The ten largest clones represent 0.32% of the sample. This sequence uses TRBV19 and TRBJ2-7, with 12 bases in between that match TRBD1. The material was CD4+ or CD8+ T cells sorted from blood, obtained in a trial of the OX40 agonist ivuxolimab. This TCR came from an adult with an advanced solid tumor such as melanoma, head and neck, liver or kidney cancer. The DNA sequence follows: TGTGCCAGTAGTTCCGGGACAGGGGGCTACTCGCTCCTGGGCGAGCAGTACTTC. Its protein product is CASSSGTGGYSLLGEQYF.